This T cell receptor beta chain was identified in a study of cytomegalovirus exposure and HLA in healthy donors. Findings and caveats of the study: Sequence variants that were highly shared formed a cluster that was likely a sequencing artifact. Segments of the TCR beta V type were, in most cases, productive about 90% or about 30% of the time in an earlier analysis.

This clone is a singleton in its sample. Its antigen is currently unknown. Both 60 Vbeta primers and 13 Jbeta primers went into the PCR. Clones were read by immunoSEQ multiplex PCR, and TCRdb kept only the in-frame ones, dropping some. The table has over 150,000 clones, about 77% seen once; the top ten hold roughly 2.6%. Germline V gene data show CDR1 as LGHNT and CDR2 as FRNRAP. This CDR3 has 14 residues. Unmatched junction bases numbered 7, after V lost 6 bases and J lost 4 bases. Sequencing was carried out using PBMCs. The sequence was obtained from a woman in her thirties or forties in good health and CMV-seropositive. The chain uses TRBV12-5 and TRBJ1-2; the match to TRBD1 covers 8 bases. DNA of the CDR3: TGTGCTAGTGGCCGGGACAGGAGGTCCTATGGCTACACCTTC. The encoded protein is CASGRDRRSYGYTF.